What follows are 7 T cell receptor beta chains derived from one specimen sequenced in a study of molecular identifiers for immune sequencing clone quantification. TCRdb independently ran MiXCR on the PCR reads; one entry per CDR3 protein. The table lists around 460,000 distinct CDR3 sequences, around a fifth of them singletons. The sample taken for sequencing was naive CD8+ T cells from blood, with Jurkat cell RNA spiked in. Subset meaning: FACS-sorted CD8+CD4-CCR7+CD45RA+ naive T cells. Receptors originate from a human donor in good health. Some libraries in this study had Jurkat cell RNA spiked in.

In nucleotides, the CDR3 is TGTGCCAGCAGTAAAGACAGGGCCGCCGCTCCCCTCCACTTT. Translating gives CASSKDRAAAPLHF. V usage is TRBV28 and J usage is TRBJ1-6; 7 bases line up with TRBD1. From germline, CDR1 is MDHEN and CDR2 SYDVKM. The CDR3 covers 14 residues. J was trimmed by 13 bases and V by 5 bases; bases with no gene match: 11.

This clonotype was observed a handful of times. The rearrangement uses TRBV7-9 and TRBJ2-7; possibly TRBD2 for D (6 bases). Per germline, CDR1 SEHNR and CDR2 FQNEAQ (reference sequence). The CDR3 runs 16 residues. Deletions cut 7 bases from V and 6 bases from J, with 25 bases between. For the CDR3, the DNA is TGTGCCAGCACCCCCAGGGTGGCCGGGAGTAGTTTCGAGCAGTACTTC. As protein: CASTPRVAGSSFEQYF.

Remarks on this clonotype: The CDR3 does not end in the conserved phenylalanine or tryptophan, so this is likely a read error. This chain uses TRBV7-9 with TRBJ1-1, with D unclear. With 5 bases removed from V and 2 bases from J, the gap between germline ends came to 3 bases. In germline, CDR1 is SEHNR, CDR2 FQNEAQ (reference sequence). This CDR3 comprises 11 residues. For the CDR3, the DNA is TGTGCCAGCAGCATCAACACTGAAGCTTTCCTT. It translates to CASSINTEAFL.

This clonotype was detected many times. This chain connects TRBV5-5 to TRBJ1-4, with D possibly being TRBD1 (6 bases). Germline V gene sequence: CDR1 SGHKS, CDR2 YYEKEE (reference sequence). The ends were cut back, 4 bases at V and 0 bases at J, with 13 bases in the middle. The CDR3 loop spans 16 amino acids. DNA for the CDR3: TGTGCCAGCAGCAAAGGACAGTTAGCAACTAATGAAAAACTGTTTTTT. Its translation: CASSKGQLATNEKLFF.

This clonotype was seen once. The chain combines TRBV21-1 with TRBJ1-1. TRBV21-1 is a documented pseudogene. The CDR3 covers 12 residues. CDR3 sequence: CVNKRASPGAFF. As DNA, the CDR3 is TGTGTCAACAAAAGGGCCTCCCCCGGGGCTTTCTTC.

This clonotype was detected many times. The V call is TRBV7-9, the J call TRBJ2-3, with no clear D. The CDR3 is 14 residues long. Germline V gives CDR1 SEHNR, CDR2 FQNEAQ (reference sequence). Trimming stripped 2 bases from V and 4 bases from J, with 10 bases between. The CDR3 DNA reads TGTGCCAGCAGCTTAACCTCGGATCCAGATACGCAGTATTTT. This gives the protein CASSLTSDPDTQYF.

This clonotype was recorded at least ten times. Here the CDR3 DNA reads TGTGCCAGTAGTACCGCGGGACCGCCCTACGAGCAGTACTTC. Protein product: CASSTAGPPYEQYF. The genes are TRBV19 and TRBJ2-7; D perhaps matches TRBD2 (6 bases). The germline CDR1 and CDR2 sequences are LNHDA and SQIVND (reference sequence). The CDR3 is made up of 14 amino acids. V was cut by 4 bases and J by 2 bases, with 12 bases left in between.